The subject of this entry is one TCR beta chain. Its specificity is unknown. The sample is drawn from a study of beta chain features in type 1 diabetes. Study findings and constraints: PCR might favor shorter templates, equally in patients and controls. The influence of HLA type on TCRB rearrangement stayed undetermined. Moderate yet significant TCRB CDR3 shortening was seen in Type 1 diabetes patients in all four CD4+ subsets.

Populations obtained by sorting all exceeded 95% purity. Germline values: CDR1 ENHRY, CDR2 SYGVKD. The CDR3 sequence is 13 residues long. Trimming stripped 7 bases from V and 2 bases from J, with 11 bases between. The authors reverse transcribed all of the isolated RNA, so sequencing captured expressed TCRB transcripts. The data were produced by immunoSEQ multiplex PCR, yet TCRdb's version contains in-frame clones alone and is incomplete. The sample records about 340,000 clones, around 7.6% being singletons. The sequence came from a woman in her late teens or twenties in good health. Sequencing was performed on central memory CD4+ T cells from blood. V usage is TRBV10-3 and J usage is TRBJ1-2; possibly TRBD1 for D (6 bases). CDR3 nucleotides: TGTGCCATCATGAGGACAGACAACTATGGCTACACCTTC. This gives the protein CAIMRTDNYGYTF.